The T cell receptor (beta chain) under discussion was sequenced for a study of identical twins. Study-wide points: Weaker excess twin sharing was seen among beta out-of-frame sequences. Out-of-frame alpha sequences common to twins were enriched for low generation probability. In cord blood, abundant beta clonotypes had fewer insertions; memory showed no trend.

In this sample, this clonotype turned up a few times. No antigen is known for it. TCRdb re-analysed the 5' RACE reads in MiXCR, keeping a single row per CDR3 protein. The data hold around 340,000 distinct CDR3 sequences, with 7% to 9.5% observed a single time. This clonotype originated in a woman aged 45 to 65 in good health. The sequenced material came from naive T cells sorted from blood.

The CDR3 DNA sequence: TGTGCCAGCAGTTTTGTTGGGACAGGGCCCAAGAGGACCCAGTACTTC. Translation gives CASSFVGTGPKRTQYF. V gene TRBV12-3 or TRBV12-4 combines with J gene TRBJ2-5; 9 bases agree with TRBD1. After removal of 3 bases from V and 7 bases from J, the junction contained 12 bases not matched to a gene. CDR3 length: 16 amino acids.